One sample yielded the 3 T cell receptor beta chains listed below, sequenced in a study of graft-versus-host responses after intestinal transplantation. Some clones are missing from TCRdb's copy, which holds only in-frame ones; the method was immunoSEQ multiplex PCR. Among roughly 120,000 clones listed, 90% were seen once. For these TCRs, the target antigens are not known. Material: unstimulated CD4+ T cells sorted from spleen or lymph node cells, obtained before intestinal transplant. The receptor source for this set is a human donor who received an intestinal transplant.

This chain connects TRBV30 to TRBJ1-2, with TRBD1 matching over 12 bases. Germline V CDR1 and CDR2: GTSNPN, SVGIG (reference sequence). This CDR3 has 14 residues. Losses at the gene ends were 1 base for V and 4 bases for J; bases not matched to a gene: 1. CDR3 coding DNA: TGTGCCTGGAGTGGGGGACAGGGGGCCTATGGCTACACCTTC. Its translation is CAWSGGQGAYGYTF.

V usage is TRBV25-1 and J usage is TRBJ1-5; possibly TRBD1 for D (5 bases). CDR1 and CDR2 from the germline V gene are MGHDK and SYGVNS. CDR3 length: 13 amino acids. The V gene lost 9 bases and the J gene lost 7 bases, with 16 bases spanning the gap. The CDR3 spells CASGGGWGQPQHF. Written as DNA, the CDR3 is TGTGCCAGTGGGGGGGGTTGGGGGCAGCCCCAGCATTTT.

This rearrangement joins TRBV5-1 to TRBJ2-1; a weak D match, TRBD2 (5 bases). Trimming removed 2 bases at V and 0 bases at J, with 12 bases between. Germline CDR1 reads SGHRS; CDR2 reads YFSETQ. The CDR3 is 16 amino acids. The CDR3 region has the DNA TGCGCCAGCAGCTTACAAGCGGATAGCTCCTACAATGAGCAGTTCTTC. It translates to CASSLQADSSYNEQFF.